Listed below are T cell receptor beta chains from one sample, sequenced in a study of shared T cell receptors in the human thymus. Measured with immunoSEQ multiplex PCR; TCRdb has only the in-frame clones, and not every one. Seen here are 500,000 to 750,000 clones, roughly 88% observed once, and the top ten hold approximately 0.01%. The data were also submitted as part of a second study, on human thymus T cells.

The sequenced sample was thymocytes. Receptors originate from a boy younger than two with a congenital heart defect. Each CDR3 is given with its conserved first and last residue. A D gene is named only where the DNA matches it firmly. The size of a clone is reported for some rows only, either as once, few or many, or as a class for expanded clones.

cdr3_nt cdr3_aa clone_size d_call j_call v_call
TGTGCCAGCAGCCCCCCTGGCGGGCCTACCGGGGAGCTGTTTTTT CASSPPGGPTGELFF NA NA TRBJ2-2 TRBV9
TGTGCCAGCAGCCCTAAAGCGGGGCGGTGGGAGACCCAGTACTTC CASSPKAGRWETQYF NA TRBD2 TRBJ2-5 TRBV7-2
TGTGCCAGCAGCGTGGGACAGGGGGTCTCCGGGGAGCTGTTTTTT CASSVGQGVSGELFF once TRBD1 TRBJ2-2 TRBV9
TGTGCCAGCAGTTTAAGGGGGGGCGATGGCTACACCTTC CASSLRGGDGYTF NA NA TRBJ1-2 TRBV28
TGTGCCAGCAGCTTCGGGACTAGTCGCGACGAGCAGTACTTC CASSFGTSRDEQYF NA TRBD2 TRBJ2-7 TRBV13
TGTGCCAGTAGGGGGAGGGAGACCCAGTACTTC CASRGRETQYF NA NA TRBJ2-5 TRBV19
TGCGCCAGCAGCGTTCGGGGGAAAGGCACAGATACGCAGTATTTT CASSVRGKGTDTQYF NA NA TRBJ2-3 TRBV5-1
TGTGCCAGCAGTGAAGGTTTATTTCGGCTAGCGGGCTACAATGAGCAGTTCTTC CASSEGLFRLAGYNEQFF NA TRBD2 TRBJ2-1 TRBV6-1
TGTGCTAGTGCTCCTCTTACTAAATCGAATGGGAGGGGCTCTGGAAACACCATATATTTT CASAPLTKSNGRGSGNTIYF few NA TRBJ1-3 TRBV12-5
TGTGCCTGGAGATCCTGGACTAGCGGTTGGAGCACAGATACGCAGTATTTT CAWRSWTSGWSTDTQYF NA TRBD2 TRBJ2-3 TRBV30
TGTGCCAGCAGCTTACCTCTGGACTCGCGCGTCAGTACGCAGTATTTT CASSLPLDSRVSTQYF NA NA TRBJ2-3 TRBV7-9
TGTGCCAGCAGCTCCCCCCTGGACGGGAAGACCCAGTACTTC CASSSPLDGKTQYF NA NA TRBJ2-5 TRBV7-6